A single sample is the source of the 25 T cell receptor beta chains below, sequenced in a study of T cell responses to AZD1222 COVID-19 vaccine. The protocol was immunoSEQ multiplex PCR, while the TCRdb copy is restricted to in-frame clones and leaves out a portion. Altogether some 130,000 clones are present, roughly 93% being singletons, with the ten largest covering approximately 0.98%. Sequenced material: peripheral blood, taken 28 days after the second AZD1222 dose. The receptor set was obtained from an adult who received the AZD1222 COVID-19 vaccine.

The J gene is TRBJ2-1, the V gene TRBV2, with TRBD2 matching over 12 bases. There are 14 residues in the CDR3. Looked up from germline, CDR1 is SNHLY and CDR2 is FYNNEI. Trimming cost V 2 bases and J 10 bases; bases outside gene matches: 3. CDR3 loop: CASSEPGTSGEQFF. CDR3 nucleotide sequence: TGTGCCAGCAGTGAACCAGGGACTAGCGGGGAGCAGTTCTTC.

The chain's CDR3 is CAWSVRPSANTGELFF. CDR3 coding DNA: TGTGCCTGGAGTGTACGACCCTCGGCGAACACCGGGGAGCTGTTTTTT. V is TRBV30 and J is TRBJ2-2; D not resolved. V shed 0 bases and J shed 0 bases, with 11 bases lying between them. In germline, CDR1 is GTSNPN, CDR2 SVGIG (reference sequence). CDR3 length: 16 amino acids.

This clone was recorded once. The V and J genes are TRBV5-3 and TRBJ1-2; unclear D gene. TRBV5-3 is an open reading frame whose function is uncertain. The CDR3 contains 13 residues. The V end lost 4 bases, the J end lost 4 bases, and 11 bases lay between the germline ends. This CDR3 reads CARSPEGGYGYTF. The DNA of the CDR3 is TGTGCCAGAAGCCCGGAGGGCGGCTATGGCTACACCTTC.

The chain employs TRBV5-5 and TRBJ2-7, with TRBD1 identical over 7 bases. Germline lookup yields CDR1 SGHKS and CDR2 YYEKEE (reference sequence). J lost 3 bases, V lost 2 bases, and 11 bases had no gene match. This CDR3 is 16 amino acids long. CDR3 region: CASSLEATGAIYEQYF. In DNA form, the CDR3 reads TGTGCCAGCAGCTTAGAGGCAACAGGGGCCATCTACGAGCAGTACTTC. The variable domain in full, with the rest retrieved from reference TRBV5-5 and TRBJ2-7, is DAGVTQSPTHLIKTRGQQVTLRCSPISGHKSVSWYQQVLGQGPQFIFQYYEKEERGRGNFPDRFSARQFPNYSSELNVNALLLGDSALYLCASSLEATGAIYEQYFGPGTRLTVT.

The rearrangement joins TRBV28 to TRBJ1-1, with a weak D call TRBD1 (6 bases). The V gene lost 3 bases and the J gene lost 4 bases, with 9 bases spanning the gap. CDR1 is MDHEN, CDR2 SYDVKM, per germline. The CDR3 has 13 amino acids. In DNA, the CDR3 is TGTGCCAGCAGTTTGGGGGCTCGCACTGAAGCTTTCTTT. Encoded protein: CASSLGARTEAFF.

The CDR3 loop is CASSLLARDTEAFF. As DNA, the CDR3 is TGCGCCAGCAGCTTGTTGGCCAGAGACACTGAAGCTTTCTTT. This chain joins TRBV5-1 and TRBJ1-1, with D hard to call. Per germline, CDR1 SGHRS and CDR2 YFSETQ. CDR3 length: 14 residues. V lost 1 base and J lost 3, with 10 bases in between. Based on the CDR3 plus reference TRBV5-1 and TRBJ1-1, the full variable domain is KAGVTQTPRYLIKTRGQQVTLSCSPISGHRSVSWYQQTPGQGLQFLFEYFSETQRNKGNFPGRFSGRQFSNSRSEMNVSTLELGDSALYLCASSLLARDTEAFFGQGTRLTVV.

This clone was counted a few times. This chain links TRBV4-1 with TRBJ2-7, with D maybe TRBD2 (6 bases). The germline V and J ends were trimmed by 2 bases and 2 bases, with 16 bases remaining between them. The germline V gene encodes CDR1 MGHRA and CDR2 YSYEKL. The CDR3 extends over 16 amino acids. DNA of the CDR3: TGCGCCAGCAGCCAAAAGGGCGGAGGGAACCCCTACGAGCAGTACTTC. It translates to CASSQKGGGNPYEQYF.

The chain combines TRBV9 with TRBJ2-3; 10 nucleotides line up with TRBD2. With V trimmed by 4 bases and J by 2 bases, 4 bases remained unmatched. The length of the CDR3 is 15 residues. Germline V gives CDR1 SGDLS, CDR2 YYNGEE. The chain's CDR3 is CASSLAGELTDTQYF. The CDR3 DNA is TGTGCCAGCAGCCTAGCGGGAGAGCTCACAGATACGCAGTATTTT.

The chain couples TRBV9 to TRBJ2-3; TRBD2 matches at 11 bases. This CDR3 is built from 20 residues. J was trimmed by 1 base and V by 0 bases; bases with no gene match: 13. CDR1 SGDLS and CDR2 YYNGEE come from the germline V gene. The CDR3 here is CASSVGLAGGPFSGTDTQYF. As DNA, the CDR3 is TGTGCCAGCAGCGTAGGCTTAGCGGGAGGGCCTTTCTCGGGCACAGATACGCAGTATTTT.

V gene TRBV6-5 combines with J gene TRBJ2-1, with D possibly matching TRBD2 (6 bases). Looked up from germline, CDR1 is MNHEY and CDR2 is SVGAGI. The V end lost 0 bases, the J end lost 10 bases, and 13 bases lay between the germline ends. The length of the CDR3 is 14 residues. The CDR3 sequence: CASSYSNRAGEQFF. CDR3 DNA sequence: TGTGCCAGCAGTTACTCGAACAGAGCGGGCGAGCAGTTCTTC.

The chain employs TRBV7-9 and TRBJ1-5; perhaps TRBD1 as D (6 bases). From germline, CDR1 is SEHNR and CDR2 FQNEAQ (reference sequence). Deletions cut 5 bases from V and 9 bases from J, with 17 bases between. This CDR3 is 14 amino acids long. The CDR3 DNA reads TGTGCCAGCAGCGCACGACAGGAGGTGGGGCCCCAGCATTTT. Encoded protein: CASSARQEVGPQHF.

This clone was picked up one time. This sequence joins TRBV6-5 and TRBJ1-5; 9 bases align to TRBD1. The germline CDR1 and CDR2 sequences are MNHEY and SVGAGI. This CDR3 is built from 15 residues. Trimming at V came to 9 bases and at J to 0 bases, leaving 6 bases not matched to a gene. The CDR3 protein is CARALGQGSNQPQHF. The CDR3 coding sequence is TGTGCCAGAGCCTTGGGACAGGGTAGCAATCAGCCCCAGCATTTT.

V and J are TRBV7-6 and TRBJ1-2; 11 nucleotides align to TRBD1. This CDR3 is 15 amino acids long. Looked up from germline, CDR1 is SGHVS and CDR2 is FNYEAQ. J lost 3 bases, V lost 6 bases, and 6 bases had no gene match. The CDR3 nucleotides read TGTGCCAGCAGTCCCGGGACAGGGGGTGACTATGGCTACACCTTC. It specifies CASSPGTGGDYGYTF.

This clone came up a few times. This chain joins TRBV19 and TRBJ1-2; weak D call: TRBD1 (5 bases). This CDR3 comprises 16 residues. The V gene's germline CDR1 is LNHDA and CDR2 SQIVND (reference sequence). Trimming cost V 6 bases and J 0 bases, with 17 bases left between them. The CDR3 sequence is CASSPLYRLSNYGYTF. The CDR3 region has the DNA TGTGCCAGTAGCCCCCTCTACAGGCTCTCTAACTATGGCTACACCTTC. Drawing the rest from reference TRBV19 and TRBJ1-2, the complete variable domain is DGGITQSPKYLFRKEGQNVTLSCEQNLNHDAMYWYRQDPGQGLRLIYYSQIVNDFQKGDIAEGYSVSREKKESFPLTVTSAQKNPTAFYLCASSPLYRLSNYGYTFGSGTRLTVV.

This rearrangement joins TRBV5-4 to TRBJ2-1, with 12 nucleotides matching TRBD2. The V gene's germline CDR1 is SGHNT and CDR2 YYREEE (reference sequence). Unmatched junction bases numbered 10, after V lost 3 bases and J lost 6 bases. CDR3 length: 17 residues. The CDR3 is CASSSASGRASSNEQFF. Written as DNA, the CDR3 is TGTGCCAGCAGCTCGGCTAGCGGGAGGGCCTCAAGCAATGAGCAGTTCTTC. The whole variable domain, remainder taken from reference TRBV5-4 and TRBJ2-1, is ETGVTQSPTHLIKTRGQQVTLRCSSQSGHNTVSWYQQALGQGPQFIFQYYREEENGRGNFPPRFSGLQFPNYSSELNVNALELDDSALYLCASSSASGRASSNEQFFGPGTRLTVL.

This clone has only one observation. The chain combines TRBV6-2 or TRBV6-3 with TRBJ1-1; D not resolved. The CDR3 is 17 amino acids. The ends were cut back, 2 bases at V and 3 bases at J, with 19 bases in the middle. Per germline, CDR1 MNHEY and CDR2 SVGEGT. The CDR3 here is CASSYGRRTQGYTEAFF. DNA for the CDR3: TGTGCCAGCAGTTACGGTCGTAGGACCCAAGGGTACACTGAAGCTTTCTTT.

The chain's CDR3 is CASSLMSGVGETQYF. The CDR3 DNA sequence: TGCGCCAGCAGCTTGATGTCGGGGGTCGGAGAGACCCAGTACTTC. The rearrangement links TRBV5-1 to TRBJ2-5, with TRBD2 as a possible D gene (6 bases). Germline lookup yields CDR1 SGHRS and CDR2 YFSETQ. V gave up 1 base and J gave up 4 bases, with 14 bases separating them. The CDR3 loop spans 15 amino acids. The full variable domain, completed using reference TRBV5-1 and TRBJ2-5, is KAGVTQTPRYLIKTRGQQVTLSCSPISGHRSVSWYQQTPGQGLQFLFEYFSETQRNKGNFPGRFSGRQFSNSRSEMNVSTLELGDSALYLCASSLMSGVGETQYFGPGTRLLVL.

The chain carries TRBV30 and TRBJ1-3; D remains unclear. V lost 0 bases and J 0 bases, leaving 12 bases between the germline ends. The CDR3 is 16 residues long. Germline CDR1 reads GTSNPN; CDR2 reads SVGIG (reference sequence). The CDR3, as DNA: TGTGCCTGGAGTGTATCCCGCTCAAACTCTGGAAACACCATATATTTT. Amino acids: CAWSVSRSNSGNTIYF.

This clone has only one observation. The same CDR3 arises from other DNA sequences in this sample as well. V is TRBV28 and J is TRBJ1-2; tentatively, D is TRBD1 (5 bases). The CDR3 extends over 13 amino acids. Trimming stripped 4 bases from V and 2 bases from J, with 8 bases between. Per germline, CDR1 MDHEN and CDR2 SYDVKM. DNA for the CDR3: TGTGCCAGCAGTTGGGGCCGCAACTATGGCTACACCTTC. Translation: CASSWGRNYGYTF.

The gene calls are TRBV3-1 (or the pseudogene TRBV3-2) and TRBJ2-7, with D perhaps TRBD2 (6 bases). In germline, CDR1 is LGHDT, CDR2 YNNKEL (reference sequence). The CDR3 covers 14 residues. Trimming left V 1 base short and J 2 bases short, with 9 bases between. The CDR3, as DNA: TGTGCCAGCAGCCAAGCGGTAGCGGCCTACGAGCAGTACTTC. It codes for CASSQAVAAYEQYF.

The gene calls are TRBV19 and TRBJ2-2, with 8 nucleotides matching TRBD2. The germline V gene has CDR1 LNHDA and CDR2 SQIVND (reference sequence). V was clipped by 1 base and J by 4 bases; unmatched bases: 2. This CDR3 spans 15 amino acids. The CDR3 loop is CASSIGLAGTGELFF. The CDR3 bases are TGTGCCAGTAGTATAGGGCTAGCGGGCACCGGGGAGCTGTTTTTT.

The chain employs TRBV11-2 and TRBJ2-1, with TRBD2 matching 10 bases. Germline V CDR1 and CDR2: SGHAT, FQNNGV. The trim removed 5 bases at V and 4 bases at J, leaving 5 bases unmatched. CDR3 length equals 15 residues. The CDR3 nucleotides are TGTGCCAGCAGCCACCCGACTAGCGGGTACAATGAGCAGTTCTTC. The encoded protein is CASSHPTSGYNEQFF. Variable domain in full (rest from reference TRBV11-2 and TRBJ2-1): EAGVAQSPRYKIIEKRQSVAFWCNPISGHATLYWYQQILGQGPKLLIQFQNNGVVDDSQLPKDRFSAERLKGVDSTLKIQPAKLEDSAVYLCASSHPTSGYNEQFFGPGTRLTVL.

This chain joins TRBV27 and TRBJ1-6, with no clear D. V was cut by 3 bases and J by 14 bases, with 23 bases left in between. This CDR3 comprises 16 residues. Germline values: CDR1 MNHEY, CDR2 SMNVEV (reference sequence). The DNA for the CDR3 is TGTGCCAGCAGTTTTTGGAGGTCGGCAGACCCTATCACCCTCCACTTT. It translates to CASSFWRSADPITLHF.

The chain combines TRBV14 with TRBJ2-2; D remains unclear. V dropped 0 bases and J dropped 5 bases, with 4 bases sitting between them. The CDR3 has 13 amino acids. CDR1 is SGHDN, CDR2 FVKESK, per germline. CDR3 region: CASSQERTGELFF. Here the CDR3 DNA reads TGTGCCAGCAGCCAAGAGAGGACCGGGGAGCTGTTTTTT.

J is TRBJ1-5 and V is TRBV6-4; a possible D gene is TRBD1 (5 bases). Germline lookup yields CDR1 MRHNA and CDR2 SNTAGT. Trimming took 6 bases from V and 0 from J, leaving 12 bases between them. The CDR3 sequence is 15 residues long. The CDR3 protein is CASSRDGNSNQPQHF. CDR3 nucleotide sequence: TGTGCCAGCAGCCGGGACGGAAATAGCAATCAGCCCCAGCATTTT.